The entry below gives a single TCR beta chain sequence along with its context. Its antigen is unidentified. These data are taken from a study of shared clonotypes between healthy human individuals. As for the study in general: The study enrolled two women and a few men aged 18 to 49. Study results and limitations: Sorted-subset sequencing was shown by rarefaction to be incomplete despite large depth.

Some 30,000 T cell genomes, or roughly 200 ng DNA, went into the sorted-subset replicate PCRs. Clones were sequenced by immunoSEQ multiplex PCR, and TCRdb holds only the in-frame ones, with some missing. The sample records about 2 million clones, roughly 96% being singletons. Trimming removed 7 bases from V and 2 bases from J; junction bases left unmatched: 9. Germline V CDR1 and CDR2: MNHEY, SMNVEV (reference sequence). This CDR3 comprises 16 residues. The clonotype comes from a man aged 18 to 30 in good health. The chain recombines TRBV27 with TRBJ2-3; 10 nucleotides align to TRBD2. The sample consisted of naive CD4+ T cells sorted from blood. Subset here: CD45RA+ positively selected. The CDR3 DNA reads TGTGCCAGCACCCAGCGGGGGGGCTGGAACACAGATACGCAGTATTTT. Encoded protein: CASTQRGGWNTDTQYF.